Shown below are 2 T cell receptor beta chains from a single sample sequenced in a study of CXCR3-negative and CXCR3-positive naive CD8 T cells. Through 5' RACE with UMI labels, the TRB cDNA libraries were prepared. From its re-call of the 5' RACE reads, TCRdb lists each CDR3 protein once, without DNA. Here the sample table reports 100,000 to 150,000 distinct CDR3 sequences. Input material: naive CXCR3- CD8+ T cells from blood. Sample subset: CD45RO-CCR7+CD27+CD95- naive CD8+ T cells lacking CXCR3 (TNR3-). The receptor source for this set is a human donor in good health. Some clones in this sample may be carry-over from other donors' samples.

The chain links TRBV5-1 to TRBJ1-2. Per germline, CDR1 SGHRS and CDR2 YFSETQ. The CDR3 is made up of 12 amino acids. The CDR3 protein is CASRMGNYGYTF.

The V call is TRBV15, the J call TRBJ1-4. This CDR3 has 19 residues. Germline-derived CDR1 and CDR2 are LNHNV and YYDKDF (reference sequence). CDR3 region: CATSLGIEAGAATNEKLFF.